This T cell receptor beta chain appears in the sequencing data of a study of T-cell memory formation after mild COVID-19. Germline CDR1 and CDR2: SEHNR and FQNEAQ (reference sequence). Trimming pared 4 bases from V and 2 bases from J, leaving 6 bases between. This CDR3 is 14 amino acids long. This clonotype was counted only a few times. TCRdb passed the 5' RACE reads through MiXCR, listing each CDR3 protein once. Of 350,000 or so distinct CDR3 sequences listed, 20% to 25% are singletons. Material: PBMCs or a T cell subset sorted from them (not recorded which). The clonotype originates from a man aged 18 to 30 who had mild COVID-19 (a few samples of this study predate the infection). Cell type and time point are not known. This sequence joins TRBV7-9 and TRBJ1-6, with D unresolved. CDR3 in DNA: TGTGCCAGCAGCTCAAGCCCCTATAATTCACCCCTCCACTTT. It translates to CASSSSPYNSPLHF.